The 27 T cell receptor beta chains listed next were all sequenced from one sample in a study of a mutant IDH1 vaccine in newly diagnosed glioma. As for time point: week 35, safety follow-up. Vaccinated patients received 300 ug of mutant IDH1 20-mer peptide per dose, with topical imiquimod. Antigens for these TCRs are unknown. The repertoire was sequenced with immunoSEQ multiplex PCR; TCRdb's copy has only in-frame clones and lacks some. In the table there are about 31,000 clones, roughly 77% of which are singletons. Sequencing was performed on PBMCs, taken from a glioma patient whose treatment included an IDH1 peptide vaccine. The receptors were sampled from a man aged 25-45 years with glioma.

In regard to this clone: Different DNA sequences within this sample yield the same CDR3. The chain recombines TRBV18 with TRBJ1-2, with TRBD1 matching over 7 bases. The CDR3 is made up of 14 amino acids. Looked up from germline, CDR1 is KGHSH and CDR2 is LQKENI. V lost 1 base and J lost 3; bases outside the gene matches: 2. The CDR3 DNA follows: TGTGCCAGCTCACCACTCGACAGGGACTATGGCTACACCTTC. Its protein is CASSPLDRDYGYTF.

J is TRBJ1-5 and V is TRBV4-1, with 8 bases matching TRBD1. V lost 5 bases to trimming and J lost 6 bases; unmatched junction nucleotides: 9. Germline V lookup: CDR1 MGHRA, CDR2 YSYEKL. The CDR3 has 15 amino acids. For the CDR3, the DNA is TGCGCCAGCAGCTTAGGACAGGGCGCGGGTCAGCCCCAGCATTTT. This gives the protein CASSLGQGAGQPQHF.

The chain employs TRBV6-6 and TRBJ1-5, with 8 bases aligning to TRBD1. The CDR3 extends over 16 amino acids. The J segment lost 7 bases and the V segment lost 2 bases, leaving 10 bases of the junction unmatched. Germline CDR1 reads MNHNY; CDR2 reads SVGAGI (reference sequence). CDR3: CASSYAQGAGGQPQHF. The CDR3, as DNA: TGTGCCAGCAGTTACGCGCAGGGGGCAGGAGGGCAGCCCCAGCATTTT.

This chain uses TRBV29-1 with TRBJ1-1; D is unresolved. Germline CDR1 SQVTM, CDR2 ANQGSEA. This CDR3 is 12 amino acids long. V lost 8 bases, J lost 5 bases, and 15 bases lay in between. The CDR3 DNA reads TGCAGCCTTCCGCGGGGTAAAACTGAAGCTTTCTTT. Protein sequence: CSLPRGKTEAFF.

The chain links TRBV7-9 to TRBJ2-1, with D possibly being TRBD1 or TRBD2 (6 bases each). Germline V gene lookup returns CDR1 SEHNR and CDR2 FQNEAQ (reference sequence). Trimming pared 1 base from V and 3 bases from J, leaving 13 bases between. The CDR3 covers 16 residues. CDR3 sequence reads: CASSLGGAGLYNEQFF. The CDR3 region has the DNA TGTGCCAGCAGCTTAGGGGGGGCAGGGCTCTACAATGAGCAGTTCTTC.

This clone was detected only once. This chain connects TRBV30 to TRBJ2-1; D is uncertain. The germline V gene encodes CDR1 GTSNPN and CDR2 SVGIG (reference sequence). Trimming removed 0 bases at V and 3 bases at J, with 6 bases between. The CDR3 is made up of 13 amino acids. The CDR3, as DNA: TGTGCCTGGAGTGTACTTGGCTACAATGAGCAGTTCTTC. Protein sequence: CAWSVLGYNEQFF.

The chain carries TRBV7-9 and TRBJ2-1; D remains unclear. Germline CDR1 is SEHNR and CDR2 is FQNEAQ (reference sequence). CDR3 length equals 14 residues. The V end lost 0 bases, the J end lost 4 bases, and 7 bases lay between the germline ends. DNA of the CDR3: TGTGCCAGCAGCTTAGCGACCGATTACAATGAGCAGTTCTTC. Residues: CASSLATDYNEQFF.

The chain has TRBV20-1 and TRBJ2-7, with D perhaps TRBD2 (6 bases). The CDR3 spans 11 residues. Germline V gene data show CDR1 as DFQATT and CDR2 as SNEGSKA (reference sequence). The V gene lost 2 bases and the J gene lost 6 bases, with 8 bases spanning the gap. The CDR3 DNA sequence: TGCAGTGCTAGATACGGGGGCGAGCAGTACTTC. This translates into CSARYGGEQYF.

This chain joins TRBV7-9 and TRBJ2-4; 7 bases are shared with TRBD1. V shed 5 bases and J 7 bases; nucleotides not matched to a gene: 5. The CDR3 extends over 13 amino acids. Germline V gene sequence: CDR1 SEHNR, CDR2 FQNEAQ (reference sequence). CDR3 sequence (DNA): TGTGCCAGCAGCCCACGAGGGGGCAACATTCAGTACTTC. Protein product: CASSPRGGNIQYF.

V usage is TRBV5-4 and J usage is TRBJ2-7, with TRBD1 matching 7 bases. CDR1 SGHNT and CDR2 YYREEE come from the germline V gene (reference sequence). There are 14 residues in the CDR3. J gave up 3 bases and V 4 bases, and 7 bases lay outside the gene matches. The CDR3 coding sequence is TGTGCCAGCAGCACTTCTCGGGACAGCTACGAGCAGTACTTC. It translates to CASSTSRDSYEQYF.

This rearrangement joins TRBV6-1 to TRBJ2-5; a weak D match, TRBD1 (6 bases). V gave up 7 bases and J gave up 5 bases, with 17 bases separating them. The CDR3 is 14 amino acids. CDR1 and CDR2 from the germline V gene are MNHNS and SASEGT. CDR3 sequence (DNA): TGTGCCAGCACCCTGGCCGGCAGGGGCGAGACCCAGTACTTC. It encodes CASTLAGRGETQYF.

This clone has a handful of counts. One end of the junction is discordant with germline, which a read error may explain. The chain uses TRBV5-1 and TRBJ1-2; D is undetermined. The CDR3 extends over 15 amino acids. Germline V CDR1 and CDR2: SGHRS, YFSETQ. The CDR3 loop is CASGLSREANYGYTF. The DNA of the CDR3 is TGCGCCAGCGGCTTAAGCCGAGAAGCTAACTATGGCTACACCTTC.

This sequence joins TRBV11-2 and TRBJ2-7, with a weak D call TRBD2 (6 bases). The germline V and J ends were trimmed by 7 bases and 2 bases, with 12 bases remaining between them. The V gene's germline CDR1 is SGHAT and CDR2 FQNNGV. There are 13 residues in the CDR3. CDR3 sequence reads: CASTRDATYEQYF. The CDR3 DNA is TGTGCCAGCACGCGGGACGCAACCTACGAGCAGTACTTC.

This clone came up once. The genes are TRBV5-1 and TRBJ1-1; D might be TRBD1 (6 bases). V was pared by 4 bases and J by 7 bases, with 14 bases between. This CDR3 contains 13 residues. Germline V CDR1 and CDR2: SGHRS, YFSETQ. Written as DNA, the CDR3 is TGCGCCAGCAGCCCGGGGGGGCAGAGTGAAGCTTTCTTT. Protein product: CASSPGGQSEAFF.

V is TRBV5-6 and J is TRBJ2-7; 10 nucleotides align to TRBD2. Germline lookup yields CDR1 SGHDT and CDR2 YYEEEE. This CDR3 contains 18 residues. With V trimmed by 3 bases and J by 0 bases, 12 bases remained unmatched. CDR3 sequence (DNA): TGTGCCAGCAGCTCCTGGTGGAGCGGGAGGGTAAGCTCCTACGAGCAGTACTTC. It codes for CASSSWWSGRVSSYEQYF.

The CDR3 region is CASSSLQGVRITEAFF. CDR3 bases: TGTGCCAGCAGTTCCCTGCAGGGGGTTAGAATCACTGAAGCTTTCTTT. The V call is TRBV6-5, the J call TRBJ1-1, with 7 bases matching TRBD1. The germline V gene encodes CDR1 MNHEY and CDR2 SVGAGI. V lost 4 bases, J lost 4 bases, and 12 bases stayed unmatched. The CDR3 length is 16 residues.

The V gene is TRBV13, the J gene TRBJ1-1; possibly TRBD1 for D (5 bases). The germline V gene has CDR1 PRHDT and CDR2 FYEKMQ (reference sequence). Trimming stripped 5 bases from V and 6 bases from J, with 10 bases between. This CDR3 has 12 amino acids. The CDR3 spells CASSLPGAEAFF. Here the CDR3 DNA reads TGTGCCAGCAGCCTCCCGGGGGCTGAAGCTTTCTTT.

The chain combines TRBV7-2 with TRBJ2-3, with D maybe TRBD1 (5 bases). Between the trimmed V and J ends, which lost 2 bases and 5 bases, there was a span of 8 bases. The CDR3 is 13 residues long. The germline gives CDR1 SGHTA, CDR2 FQGNSA. The CDR3 protein is CASSLNQGDTQYF. CDR3 in DNA: TGTGCCAGCAGCTTAAACCAGGGAGATACGCAGTATTTT.

This chain connects TRBV5-1 to TRBJ1-2, with 8 bases identical to TRBD1. V trimming: 1 base; J trimming: 5 bases; junction bases outside the gene matches: 10. The V gene's germline CDR1 is SGHRS and CDR2 YFSETQ. The CDR3 has 16 amino acids. Here the CDR3 reads CASSLPGQGKGYGYTF. The DNA of the CDR3 is TGCGCCAGCAGCTTGCCAGGACAGGGTAAAGGGTATGGCTACACCTTC. The whole variable domain, remainder taken from reference TRBV5-1 and TRBJ1-2, is KAGVTQTPRYLIKTRGQQVTLSCSPISGHRSVSWYQQTPGQGLQFLFEYFSETQRNKGNFPGRFSGRQFSNSRSEMNVSTLELGDSALYLCASSLPGQGKGYGYTFGSGTRLTVV.

This chain connects TRBV7-9 to TRBJ1-3; the match to TRBD1 covers 9 bases. V lost 8 bases to trimming and J lost 0 bases; unmatched junction nucleotides: 14. Per the germline V gene, CDR1 is SEHNR and CDR2 is FQNEAQ (reference sequence). The CDR3 is made up of 18 amino acids. Written as DNA, the CDR3 is TGTGCCAGCTCTCGCCGAAGAGACAGGGGGTACTCTGGAAACACCATATATTTT. It translates to CASSRRRDRGYSGNTIYF.

The V and J genes are TRBV9 and TRBJ2-7; TRBD2 matches 10 bases. The V gene end was trimmed by 4 bases and the J gene end by 3 bases; junction bases not matched to a gene: 7. Germline loops: CDR1 SGDLS, CDR2 YYNGEE. CDR3 length: 15 amino acids. CDR3 coding DNA: TGTGCCAGCAGCTTCGGGACTAGCGCCTTCTACGAGCAGTACTTC. It yields the protein CASSFGTSAFYEQYF.

This clone has just a few counts. A far larger clone is one base from this, pointing to a likely read error. Other DNA sequences from this sample encode an identical CDR3 as well. V and J are TRBV6-9 and TRBJ1-1; D is unresolved. With 3 bases removed from V and 6 bases from J, the gap between germline ends came to 5 bases. The CDR3 runs to 11 residues. Germline CDR1 MNHGY, CDR2 SVAAGI. The CDR3 nucleotides read TGTGCCAGCAGTTACTCTTCTGAAGCTTTCTTT. This sequence encodes CASSYSSEAFF.

The V call is TRBV7-8, the J call TRBJ1-1; 7 bases line up with TRBD1. The length of the CDR3 is 15 residues. CDR1 and CDR2 (germline): SGHVS, FQNEAQ. V was pared by 2 bases and J by 1 base, with 4 bases of the junction left unmatched. The CDR3 sequence is CASSLSGTANTEAFF. In nucleotides, the CDR3 is TGTGCCAGCAGCTTATCCGGGACAGCGAACACTGAAGCTTTCTTT.

The chain links TRBV6-4 to TRBJ1-1, with a possible D match to TRBD1 (5 bases). Trimming left V 8 bases short and J 1 base short, with 11 bases between. In germline, CDR1 is MRHNA, CDR2 SNTAGT. CDR3 length: 13 residues. DNA for the CDR3: TGTGCCAGCTCCAGGGAGCCGAACACTGAAGCTTTCTTT. It is translated as CASSREPNTEAFF.

The sample holds one count of this clone. This sequence joins TRBV6-5 and TRBJ2-7; D gene ambiguous. Deletions cut 5 bases from V and 9 bases from J, with 23 bases between. The CDR3 covers 15 residues. CDR1 MNHEY and CDR2 SVGAGI come from the germline V gene. The CDR3, as DNA: TGTGCCAGCAGTATCTACCCCGCCGCCATCAACACGCAGTACTTC. Translated, it gives CASSIYPAAINTQYF.

This clone was seen just once. Here the CDR3 DNA reads TGTGCCATCAGTGAGTCAGGGGCTTACGAGCAGTACTTC. Protein sequence: CAISESGAYEQYF. The chain uses TRBV10-3 and TRBJ2-7; D might be TRBD1 (5 bases). The CDR3 runs 13 residues. Germline V CDR1 and CDR2: ENHRY, SYGVKD. Deletions cut 0 bases from V and 4 bases from J, with 7 bases between.

This clone is termed medium-sized. The chain links TRBV30 to TRBJ2-5, with 7 bases aligning to TRBD1. After removal of 6 bases from V and 0 bases from J, the junction contained 7 bases not matched to a gene. From germline, CDR1 is GTSNPN and CDR2 SVGIG (reference sequence). The CDR3 totals 14 residues. CDR3 protein: CACSGGEYQETQYF. In nucleotides, the CDR3 is TGTGCCTGCTCAGGGGGAGAGTACCAAGAGACCCAGTACTTC. The whole variable domain, remainder taken from reference TRBV30 and TRBJ2-5, is SQTIHQWPATLVQPVGSPLSLECTVEGTSNPNLYWYRQAAGRGLQLLFYSVGIGQISSEVPQNLSASRPQDRQFILSSKKLLLSDSGFYLCACSGGEYQETQYFGPGTRLLVL.